The rows below give T cell receptor beta chains drawn from one sample of a study of blood T cell repertoires in COVID-19. Assay used: immunoSEQ multiplex PCR; TCRdb lists only in-frame clones, some missing. Of about 38,000 clones in the sample, around four fifths are singletons; the top ten hold about 4.9%. The sequenced material came from peripheral blood. These receptors were obtained from a man in his fifties with active COVID-19. Each CDR3 is given with its conserved first and last residue. D genes are given only for firm matches. Clone size is given for some rows only: seen once, a few or many times, or a class if the clone is expanded.

abundance | d_gene | j_gene | v_gene | CDR3aa | CDR3nt
. | . | TRBJ2-6 | TRBV4-1 | CASSNFVRGTGANVLTF | TGCGCCAGCAGCAACTTTGTCCGGGGGACGGGGGCCAACGTCCTGACTTTC
once | TRBD1 | TRBJ1-1 | TRBV7-8 | CASSQGVGSGNTEAFF | TGTGCCAGCAGCCAGGGGGTGGGAAGTGGAAACACTGAAGCTTTCTTT
. | . | TRBJ2-7 | TRBV11-1 | CASSTRTGYEQYF | TGTGCCAGCAGCACGCGTACAGGGTACGAGCAGTACTTC
few | . | TRBJ2-1 | TRBV6-4 | CASSDPFSNEQFF | TGTGCCAGCAGTGACCCCTTCTCCAATGAGCAGTTCTTC
. | . | TRBJ2-7 | TRBV19 | CASSRQTSSYEQYF | TGTGCCAGTAGTCGACAGACTAGCTCCTACGAGCAGTACTTC
. | . | TRBJ2-1 | TRBV9 | CASSLESSPYNEQFF | TGTGCCAGCAGTCTCGAGTCTAGCCCCTACAATGAGCAGTTCTTC
. | . | TRBJ2-2 | TRBV5-4 | CASSNFSRAGELFF | TGTGCCAGCAGTAATTTTTCACGGGCCGGGGAGCTGTTTTTT
. | TRBD1 | TRBJ2-1 | TRBV6-6 | CASSLQGPLAFSYNEQFF | TGTGCCAGCAGTCTACAGGGGCCTCTAGCCTTCTCCTACAATGAGCAGTTCTTC
. | . | TRBJ1-1 | TRBV21-1 | CASSKGGGPRKKNEAFF | TGTGCCAGCAGCAAAGGGGGGGGACCGAGAAAAAAAAATGAAGCTTTCTTT
. | . | TRBJ1-3 | TRBV16 | CASSPNSGNTIYF | TGTGCCAGCAGCCCCAACTCTGGAAACACCATATATTTT
. | . | TRBJ2-1 | TRBV16 | CASSPHGSYNEQFF | TGTGCCAGCAGCCCTCACGGGAGTTACAATGAGCAGTTCTTC
once | TRBD2 | TRBJ2-5 | TRBV19 | CASSIGGGLVKTQYF | TGTGCCAGTAGTATAGGGGGAGGACTAGTCAAGACCCAGTACTTC
. | TRBD1 | TRBJ2-7 | TRBV18 | CASARQGSDEQYF | TGTGCCAGCGCCCGACAGGGGTCGGACGAGCAGTACTTC
few | TRBD2 | TRBJ2-1 | TRBV4-3 | CASSQGTSGDYNEQFF | TGCGCCAGCAGCCAAGGAACTAGCGGTGACTACAATGAGCAGTTCTTC
few | . | TRBJ1-5 | TRBV28 | CASSYRGFSNQPQHF | TGTGCCAGCAGTTATAGGGGATTCAGCAATCAGCCCCAGCATTTT
. | TRBD2 | TRBJ2-1 | TRBV7-6 | CASSLDLAGLSYNEQFF | TGTGCCAGCAGCTTAGACCTAGCGGGTTTATCCTACAATGAGCAGTTCTTC
. | . | TRBJ2-1 | TRBV9 | CASSVTRQSVQFF | TGTGCCAGCAGCGTAACCCGACAGTCCGTACAGTTCTTC
. | TRBD1 | TRBJ1-4 | TRBV5-1 | CASTRDRGYEKLFF | TGCGCCAGCACCCGGGACAGGGGGTATGAAAAACTGTTTTTT
. | TRBD2 | TRBJ2-5 | TRBV7-2 | CASSLGFVPTSRRETQYF | TGTGCCAGCAGCTTAGGGTTTGTGCCGACTAGCCGGCGGGAGACCCAGTACTTC
. | TRBD1 | TRBJ2-3 | TRBV24-1 | CATSDFLTGATDTQYF | TGTGCCACCAGTGATTTTTTGACAGGGGCCACAGATACGCAGTATTTT
. | . | TRBJ2-2 | TRBV29-1 | CSVAQQGSGELFF | TGCAGCGTTGCACAACAGGGATCCGGGGAGCTGTTTTTT
once | TRBD2 | TRBJ2-5 | TRBV5-4 | CARSSGASGGAVETQYF | TGTGCCCGCAGCTCGGGGGCTAGCGGGGGGGCTGTGGAGACCCAGTACTTC